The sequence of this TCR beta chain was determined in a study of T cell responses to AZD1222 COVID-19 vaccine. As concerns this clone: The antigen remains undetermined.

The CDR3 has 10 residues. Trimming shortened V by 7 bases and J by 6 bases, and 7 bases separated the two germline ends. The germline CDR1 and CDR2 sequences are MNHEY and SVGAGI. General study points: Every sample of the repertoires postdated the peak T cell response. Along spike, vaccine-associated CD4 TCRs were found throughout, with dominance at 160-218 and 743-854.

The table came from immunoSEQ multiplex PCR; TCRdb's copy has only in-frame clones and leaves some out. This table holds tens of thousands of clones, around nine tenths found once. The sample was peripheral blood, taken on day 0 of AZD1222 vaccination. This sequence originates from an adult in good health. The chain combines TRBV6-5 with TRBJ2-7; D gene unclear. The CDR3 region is CASTAGEQYF. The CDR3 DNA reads TGTGCCAGCACTGCCGGCGAGCAGTACTTC.